This entry is about one TCR beta chain. What it binds is unknown. Profiled with immunoSEQ multiplex PCR; TCRdb holds only in-frame clones, not every one. This table has about 81,000 clones, about 90% appearing once. This sample is part of a study of T cell responses to AZD1222 COVID-19 vaccine. Study-wide context: Pooling of second doses given at about 4 or about 12 weeks was done. Findings of the study overall: Of the AZD1222 recipients, only five or six were seropositive at baseline.

The receptor was derived from an adult in good health. The starting material was peripheral blood, obtained on day 0 of AZD1222 vaccination.

The CDR3 loop is CASSESNTGELFF. CDR3 in DNA: TGTGCCAGCAGCGAATCGAACACCGGGGAGCTGTTTTTT. The V and J genes are TRBV9 and TRBJ2-2; D is unclear. The V gene's germline CDR1 is SGDLS and CDR2 YYNGEE. The V end was cut by 3 bases, the J end by 0 bases, with 3 bases between. The CDR3 is 13 amino acids.